Sequencing of this T cell receptor (beta chain) was carried out in a study of CD8+ T cells in alopecia areata. Study-level points and caveats: Normal-skin resident alphabeta T cells also appear among scalp sample sequences.

Investigators isolated RNA and reverse transcribed it into cDNA to act as the sequencing template. The repertoire was sequenced with immunoSEQ multiplex PCR; TCRdb's copy has only in-frame clones and lacks some. The repertoire consists of under 250,000 clones, with just over 65% occurring once and the leading ten covering over 1%. Trimming removed 5 bases at V and 7 bases at J, with 15 bases between. The germline V gene has CDR1 GTSNPN and CDR2 SVGIG (reference sequence). The CDR3 is 13 amino acids. The treatment here: oral pan-JAK inhibitor, 5-10 mg twice daily. This clone was found a few times. Its antigen is as yet unknown.

The sequence was obtained from a human donor with alopecia areata. The sample here was CD4+ T cells sorted from blood, taken at week 44, from a patient treated with tofacitinib. V gene TRBV30 combines with J gene TRBJ1-5, with a weak D call TRBD1 (5 bases). CDR3 sequence: CAWGGLQGQPQHF. CDR3 nucleotide sequence: TGTGCCTGGGGGGGACTGCAGGGCCAGCCCCAGCATTTT.